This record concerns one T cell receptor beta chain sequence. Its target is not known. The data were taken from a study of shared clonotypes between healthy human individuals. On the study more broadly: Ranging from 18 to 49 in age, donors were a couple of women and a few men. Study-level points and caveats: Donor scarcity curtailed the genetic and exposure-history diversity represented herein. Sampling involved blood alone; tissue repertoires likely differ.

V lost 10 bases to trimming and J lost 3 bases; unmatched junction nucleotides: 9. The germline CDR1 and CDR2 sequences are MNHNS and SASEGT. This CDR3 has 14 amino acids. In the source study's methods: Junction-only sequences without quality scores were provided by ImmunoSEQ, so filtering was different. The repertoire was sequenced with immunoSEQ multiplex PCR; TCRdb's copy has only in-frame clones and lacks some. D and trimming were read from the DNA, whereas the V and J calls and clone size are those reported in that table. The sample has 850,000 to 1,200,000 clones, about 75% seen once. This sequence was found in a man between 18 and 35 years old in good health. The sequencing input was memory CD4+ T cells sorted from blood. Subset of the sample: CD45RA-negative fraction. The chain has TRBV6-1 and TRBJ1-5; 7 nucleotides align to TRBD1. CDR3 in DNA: TGTGCCACCAATCGCCAGGGGGTCAATCAGCCCCAGCATTTT. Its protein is CATNRQGVNQPQHF.